This T cell receptor beta chain was documented in a study of blood T cell repertoires in COVID-19. Using immunoSEQ multiplex PCR, the repertoire was profiled, and TCRdb retains in-frame clones only, with some absent. The table has about 270,000 clones, around 93% seen once. CDR3 length: 16 residues. Germline lookup yields CDR1 LGHDT and CDR2 YNNKEL (reference sequence). Trimming stripped 0 bases from V and 5 bases from J, with 17 bases between. This TCR was sampled from a man aged 40-49 years who had been exposed to COVID-19. Sequencing was done on a sample of PBMCs or T cells enriched from blood (not recorded which). J is TRBJ2-7 and V is TRBV3-1 (or the pseudogene TRBV3-2); weak D call: TRBD2 (6 bases). The DNA for the CDR3 is TGTGCCAGCAGCCAAGATCGGAGTAGCGGTGGCGACGAGCAGTACTTC. This translates into CASSQDRSSGGDEQYF.